The 20 T cell receptor beta chains below come from one sample, sequenced in a study of technical replicates of blood from several donors. The assay was immunoSEQ multiplex PCR, and TCRdb's table has in-frame clones only and misses some. The table shows some 80,000 clones, with approximately 96% occurring only once. The sequenced material came from T cells isolated from PBMCs. The receptors stem from a human donor in good health.

V and J are TRBV19 and TRBJ1-5, with 9 bases identical to TRBD1. V shed 1 base and J 1 base; nucleotides not matched to a gene: 11. CDR1 LNHDA and CDR2 SQIVND come from the germline V gene (reference sequence). The CDR3 is 19 amino acids. The CDR3 nucleotides are TGTGCCAGTAGTATAGTTGCCTTCGGGACAGGGAACAGCAATCAGCCCCAGCATTTT. Translation: CASSIVAFGTGNSNQPQHF.

The chain couples TRBV6-6 to TRBJ1-1; tentative D call: TRBD1 (6 bases). The V gene lost 2 bases and the J gene lost 4 bases, with 8 bases spanning the gap. The length of the CDR3 is 13 residues. Germline loops: CDR1 MNHNY, CDR2 SVGAGI (reference sequence). CDR3 region: CASSYGQRTEAFF. CDR3 sequence (DNA): TGTGCCAGCAGTTACGGACAGCGCACTGAAGCTTTCTTT.

The J gene is TRBJ1-3, the V gene TRBV29-1; D ambiguous. Looked up from germline, CDR1 is SQVTM and CDR2 is ANQGSEA. Trimming left V 3 bases short and J 2 bases short, with 2 bases between. CDR3 length: 11 residues. The CDR3, as DNA: TGCAGCGTTGACGCTGGAAACACCATATATTTT. Protein: CSVDAGNTIYF.

V and J are TRBV28 and TRBJ2-7; 7 bases fit TRBD1. The J segment lost 5 bases and the V segment lost 2 bases, leaving 9 bases of the junction unmatched. The length of the CDR3 is 15 residues. Germline V gives CDR1 MDHEN, CDR2 SYDVKM. CDR3 nucleotides: TGTGCCAGCAGTTTAAGCACAGGGGTTGTGAACGAGCAGTACTTC. Translation: CASSLSTGVVNEQYF. Supplemented by reference TRBV28 and TRBJ2-7, the full variable domain reads DVKVTQSSRYLVKRTGEKVFLECVQDMDHENMFWYRQDPGLGLRLIYFSYDVKMKEKGDIPEGYSVSREKKERFSLILESASTNQTSMYLCASSLSTGVVNEQYFGPGTRLTVT.

CDR3 sequence: CALGTGSYYEQYF. The CDR3 coding sequence is TGTGCCTTGGGGACAGGATCCTACTACGAGCAGTACTTC. The chain combines TRBV30 with TRBJ2-7, with 8 bases lining up with TRBD1. CDR1 is GTSNPN and CDR2 is SVGIG in the germline V gene (reference sequence). The CDR3 has 13 residues. V dropped 7 bases and J dropped 3; count of bases not matched to a gene: 8. Complete variable domain (other parts from reference TRBV30 and TRBJ2-7): SQTIHQWPATLVQPVGSPLSLECTVEGTSNPNLYWYRQAAGRGLQLLFYSVGIGQISSEVPQNLSASRPQDRQFILSSKKLLLSDSGFYLCALGTGSYYEQYFGPGTRLTVT.

V gene TRBV5-4 combines with J gene TRBJ2-5, with 13 bases identical to TRBD2. Unmatched junction bases numbered 4, after V lost 2 bases and J lost 3 bases. CDR1 and CDR2 from the germline V gene are SGHNT and YYREEE (reference sequence). CDR3 length equals 16 residues. In DNA, the CDR3 is TGTGCCAGCAGCTTCCCCGGACTAGCGGGAGAAGAGACCCAGTACTTC. As protein: CASSFPGLAGEETQYF.

As concerns this clone: The same CDR3 is also encoded by other DNA sequences in this sample. This chain joins TRBV7-9 and TRBJ1-1, with D possibly being TRBD1 (5 bases). CDR3 length equals 14 residues. V lost 3 bases to trimming and J lost 1 base, with 9 bases between them. Germline CDR1 and CDR2: SEHNR and FQNEAQ (reference sequence). CDR3 DNA: TGTGCCAGCAGCTTGGGTCAGGGGAACACTGAAGCTTTCTTT. Encoded protein: CASSLGQGNTEAFF.

J is TRBJ2-7 and V is TRBV5-6, with TRBD2 identical over 8 bases. CDR3 length equals 15 residues. The germline V gene has CDR1 SGHDT and CDR2 YYEEEE. V shed 3 bases and J 4 bases; nucleotides not matched to a gene: 9. This CDR3 is CASSSNLAGWYEQYF. CDR3 bases: TGTGCCAGCAGCTCTAACCTAGCGGGTTGGTACGAGCAGTACTTC.

The chain links TRBV19 to TRBJ1-2; no clear D. The CDR3 consists of 14 residues. The V end was cut by 7 bases, the J end by 0 bases, with 12 bases between. Germline loops: CDR1 LNHDA, CDR2 SQIVND (reference sequence). The CDR3 DNA reads TGTGCCAGTAATAGGCTAGAAACTAACTATGGCTACACCTTC. Translation: CASNRLETNYGYTF.

This rearrangement joins TRBV27 to TRBJ2-7, with 10 positions matching TRBD1. Germline V CDR1 and CDR2: MNHEY, SMNVEV (reference sequence). This CDR3 is 18 amino acids long. J lost 1 base, V lost 5 bases, and 14 bases had no gene match. This chain's CDR3 is CASSTSLTGTGASYEQYF. CDR3 nucleotides: TGTGCCAGCAGTACCTCCTTGACCGGGACAGGGGCTTCCTACGAGCAGTACTTC.

CDR3 residues: CASRQGRFAGYGYTF. In nucleotides, the CDR3 is TGTGCCAGCAGACAGGGGAGGTTTGCCGGCTATGGCTACACCTTC. The rearrangement links TRBV27 to TRBJ1-2; 7 bases match TRBD1. Germline V lookup: CDR1 MNHEY, CDR2 SMNVEV (reference sequence). The CDR3 loop spans 15 amino acids. V dropped 6 bases and J dropped 4; count of bases not matched to a gene: 11.

The chain combines TRBV10-1 with TRBJ2-2; D is perhaps TRBD1 (6 bases). This CDR3 is 15 amino acids long. Germline CDR1 and CDR2: WNHNN and SYGVQD (reference sequence). V was cut by 6 bases and J by 0 bases, with 11 bases left in between. CDR3 sequence reads: CASSTGNANTGELFF. The CDR3 DNA is TGCGCCAGCAGCACAGGGAACGCGAACACCGGGGAGCTGTTTTTT.

CDR3 sequence: CASSTSSGESQPQHF. The CDR3 nucleotides read TGTGCCAGCAGCACAAGTTCAGGGGAAAGTCAGCCCCAGCATTTT. The gene calls are TRBV21-1 and TRBJ1-5; TRBD1, as called in the table, went unchecked against the DNA. TRBV21-1 constitutes a pseudogene. The length of the CDR3 is 15 residues.

J is TRBJ2-3 and V is TRBV27; 9 bases line up with TRBD2. This CDR3 comprises 18 residues. Per the germline V gene, CDR1 is MNHEY and CDR2 is SMNVEV (reference sequence). V shed 5 bases, J shed 0 bases, and the junction held 12 bases outside the gene matches. The CDR3 reads CASSAIGTSLISTDTQYF. DNA of the CDR3: TGTGCCAGCAGTGCCATCGGGACTAGCCTAATTAGCACAGATACGCAGTATTTT.

V is TRBV25-1 and J is TRBJ2-7; D is unresolved. This CDR3 has 13 amino acids. The V end was cut by 3 bases, the J end by 2 bases, with 8 bases between. The germline gives CDR1 MGHDK, CDR2 SYGVNS. CDR3 residues: CASSEARTYEQYF. In DNA form, the CDR3 reads TGTGCCAGCAGTGAGGCCAGAACCTACGAGCAGTACTTC.

V is TRBV14 and J is TRBJ2-5, with TRBD2 matching 14 bases. Germline values: CDR1 SGHDN, CDR2 FVKESK. V dropped 8 bases and J dropped 4; count of bases not matched to a gene: 0. This CDR3 is built from 13 residues. In DNA, the CDR3 is TGTGCCAGCGGACTAGCGGGAGGAGAGACCCAGTACTTC. Its translation: CASGLAGGETQYF.

V usage is TRBV10-2 and J usage is TRBJ2-7, with D unclear. The CDR3 is 14 residues long. The germline V and J ends were trimmed by 4 bases and 0 bases, with 10 bases remaining between them. Germline lookup yields CDR1 WSHSY and CDR2 SAAADI. CDR3 sequence (DNA): TGCGCCAGCAGTGTTCTCGGTTACTCCTACGAGCAGTACTTC. As protein: CASSVLGYSYEQYF.

In this sample, this clone turned up once. This chain connects TRBV13 to TRBJ1-4; no definite D call. V was clipped by 5 bases and J by 5 bases, with 15 bases between them. The length of the CDR3 is 15 residues. CDR1 is PRHDT and CDR2 is FYEKMQ in the germline V gene (reference sequence). As DNA, the CDR3 is TGTGCCAGCAGCGGGTCAATAGGAGTGAATGAAAAACTGTTTTTT. Translated: CASSGSIGVNEKLFF.

This clone was recorded only once. J is TRBJ1-2 and V is TRBV2; D is uncertain. This CDR3 is 13 amino acids long. V lost 3 bases and J lost 3, with 8 bases in between. Germline CDR1 is SNHLY and CDR2 is FYNNEI. CDR3: CASSDKPYYGYTF. As DNA, the CDR3 is TGTGCCAGCAGTGATAAGCCGTACTATGGCTACACCTTC. Full variable domain (rest looked up from reference TRBV2 and TRBJ1-2): EPEVTQTPSHQVTQMGQEVILRCVPISNHLYFYWYRQILGQKVEFLVSFYNNEISEKSEIFDDQFSVERPDGSNFTLKIRSTKLEDSAMYFCASSDKPYYGYTFGSGTRLTVV.

The chain links TRBV13 to TRBJ2-2; 14 bases match TRBD2. This CDR3 has 15 amino acids. The germline gives CDR1 PRHDT, CDR2 FYEKMQ (reference sequence). J was trimmed by 9 bases and V by 4 bases; bases with no gene match: 4. CDR3 residues: CASSSWTSGRWELFF. For the CDR3, the DNA is TGTGCCAGCAGCTCCTGGACTAGCGGGAGGTGGGAGCTGTTTTTT.